Reported below is one T cell receptor (beta chain). Which antigen it targets is not known. One base away there is no much larger clone; base qualities are not given. Receptor amplification or capture employed 5' RACE. The reads were generated on an Illumina HiSeq 2500. The second PCR ran for roughly 7 to 11 cycles and used a J-beta primer mix along with a sample-barcoded 5' primer. A unique molecular identifier was introduced onto each TCR beta cDNA molecule by a template-switch 5' adaptor carrying 12 random nucleotides. Each sample yielded at least 3 million CDR3-containing paired-end reads. The Mint cDNA synthesis kit, primed by a TRBC-specific oligonucleotide, was used to synthesize first-strand cDNA from all RNA. Following uracil-DNA glycosylase treatment, a first 18-cycle PCR with universal primers M1SS and BC2_uni_R was performed on all cDNA. As for the original processing: For normalization, 1 million high-quality reads were randomly selected from each sample, with every read carrying a distinct molecular identifier. Instead of being binned into consensus sequences, reads with shared molecular identifiers were discarded. MiTCR, set to a Q25 quality threshold and the strictest error-elimination algorithm, was used for CDR3 identification, clonotype clustering and error correction. A nonparametric unseen species model using Euler transformation provided a lower-bound estimate of total TCR beta diversity. TCRdb reprocessing: public reads trimmed at Q25 with fastp, clones called with MiXCR, in-frame beta chains kept. Each CDR3 protein appears once, grouped with its most common genes and DNA. The V and J calls and clone size come from TCRdb's table, not from the authors' own analysis. The sample includes about 1.4 million distinct CDR3 sequences, with roughly 60% observed a single time. The top ten constitute about 6.7% of the sample.

The entry originates in a study of blood T cells in healthy people across ages (dated by TCRdb to about 2015). Some background on the complete study: Template switching captured roughly one uniquely barcoded TCR beta cDNA molecule per two T cells in model experiments. To avoid experimental bias, donors of different ages were spread randomly across the sequencing lanes. Two additional independent replicas of 1 million unique cDNA reads from the same blood draw were analyzed for two donors (one aged 18 to 30 and one aged 80 or older). The donors were split into four age groups: young (average around 15 years), middle-aged (about 40), aged (62) and long-lived (under 85). To track age-related changes in TCR beta repertoire diversity, the study relied on deep sequencing normalized with unique cDNA molecular identifiers.

Trimming takes 3 bases off V and 7 bases off J; junction bases not matched to a gene: 11. Based on the germline V gene, the CDR1 and CDR2 sequences are SGHAT and FQNNGV. The CDR3 covers 16 residues, taking in both the cysteine and the phenylalanine. CDR3 DNA is the only sequence kept; it has 48 bases, read in frame from the first base. Donors were 39 systemically healthy Caucasian individuals from Russia aged roughly 6 to 100 years. Each donor gave 8 to 10 milliliters of peripheral blood, drawn into EDTA-treated Vacutainer tubes. Ficoll-Paque density-gradient centrifugation was used to isolate PBMCs, with at least 7 million per sample. Trizol reagent was used to extract total RNA from PBMCs, with at least 5.5 micrograms per sample. The percentages of naive CD45RAhigh/CD27high T cells were determined by flow cytometry on a PBMC aliquot from every donor. What the work shows at the level of the full study, not this receptor alone: There was a strong correlation between observed TCR beta diversity and the percentage of naive T cells measured by flow cytometry. Because the CMV infection status of the donors was unknown, age-related changes in expanded clonotypes may potentially have been confounded. Compared with the aged group, more naive CD4+ T cells, fewer expanded clones and increased TCR diversity were shown by the long-lived group, suggesting age selection. Bulk unsorted PBMC profiling prevented conclusive comparison of naive and antigen-experienced compartments. As age increased, observed TCR beta diversity per million T cells dropped in a roughly linear way, and a significant reduction was already evident by age 40. Estimates of total diversity based on one million sequenced T cells were regarded as lower bounds and as underestimates.

The sequenced material came from blood. This chain joins TRBV11-2 to TRBJ2-2; TRBD1 matches 7 bases in the middle. This receptor was identified in a man between 18 and 29 years old in good health. The CDR3 reads as follows: CASSLEPTGTIGELFF. The nucleotides are TGTGCCAGCAGCTTGGAACCGACAGGGACCATCGGGGAGCTGTTTTTT.